A selection of T cell receptor beta chains follows, all from one sample in a study of blood T cell repertoires in COVID-19. Produced via immunoSEQ multiplex PCR; TCRdb's table is partial and in-frame only. The repertoire holds roughly 120,000 clones, roughly 80% seen once, with 2% to 3% in the top ten. Input material: peripheral blood. Every receptor here comes from a man in his fifties with acute or convalescent COVID-19. The CDR3 runs from the conserved cysteine through the conserved F or W. The D gene is left open where the match is weak. Clone sizes are given selectively: once, few, many, or a class where the clone is expanded.

>TRBD1|TRBV5-1|TRBJ1-6|NA
TGCGCCAGCAGCAAAAAGACAGGGGGCCTTAATTCACCCCTCCACTTT
CASSKKTGGLNSPLHF
>NA|TRBV14|TRBJ2-3|NA
TGTGCCAGCAGCCAAGGGCCTGTTACGCAGTATTTT
CASSQGPVTQYF
>NA|TRBV5-4|TRBJ1-3|NA
TGTGCCAGCAGCTTGGACGGGAAAAGCTCTGGAAACACCATATATTTT
CASSLDGKSSGNTIYF
>TRBD1|TRBV5-6|TRBJ1-4|NA
TGTGCCAGCAGCTTGGGACAGGGGTACGAAAAACTGTTTTTT
CASSLGQGYEKLFF
>TRBD1|TRBV19|TRBJ1-6|NA
TGTGCCAGTAGCCGATTCACAGGGGGGTATTCACCCCTCCACTTT
CASSRFTGGYSPLHF
>NA|TRBV9|TRBJ1-5|NA
TGTGCCAGCAGCTACAGTTCAAACCAGCCCCAGCATTTT
CASSYSSNQPQHF
>TRBD1|TRBV7-3|TRBJ1-5|NA
TGTGCCAGCAGCTTAGTGGCAGGGGGTAATCAGCCCCAGCATTTT
CASSLVAGGNQPQHF
>TRBD2|TRBV28|TRBJ2-1|NA
TGTGCCAGCAGCCCCCGGGGGGCGGGAGGCCACAATGAGCAGTTCTTC
CASSPRGAGGHNEQFF
>NA|TRBV2|TRBJ1-1|NA
TGTGCCAGCAGTGATAAGGGGGGGGAACTGAACACTGAAGCTTTCTTT
CASSDKGGELNTEAFF
>NA|TRBV19|TRBJ1-2|NA
TGTGCCAGTAGTACACAGGGAGCTAACTATGGCTACACCTTC
CASSTQGANYGYTF
>NA|TRBV21-1|TRBJ2-6|NA
TGTGCCAGCACCAACCGGGACAGGGGAACTGGGGCCAACGTCCTGACTTTC
CASTNRDRGTGANVLTF
>NA|TRBV28|TRBJ1-5|NA
TGTGCCAGCAGTTTCGAGAGCAATCAGCCCCAGCATTTT
CASSFESNQPQHF
>NA|TRBV7-9|TRBJ1-6|once
TGTGCCAGCAGGCAGGGGATTGAAAATTCACCCCTCCACTTT
CASRQGIENSPLHF
>NA|TRBV27|TRBJ2-7|once
TGTGCCAGCAGTTTTGCTAGCCGCACCTACGAGCAGTACTTC
CASSFASRTYEQYF
>TRBD2|TRBV10-2|TRBJ2-7|NA
TGCGCCAGTAGCCTAGCGGGGAGCTCCTACGAGCAGTACTTC
CASSLAGSSYEQYF
>TRBD2|TRBV4-1|TRBJ2-7|NA
TGCGCCAGCAGCCAAGTGAAAGGACTAGCGGGGGAGGCCTACGAGCAGTACTTC
CASSQVKGLAGEAYEQYF
>NA|TRBV18|TRBJ1-1|NA
TGTGCCAGCTCACCAAACGCGGAGGCGAACACTGAAGCTTTCTTT
CASSPNAEANTEAFF
>NA|TRBV19|TRBJ1-2|NA
TGTGCCAGTAGTAGCTTAGACAGTAACTATGGCTACACCTTC
CASSSLDSNYGYTF
>TRBD1|TRBV10-2|TRBJ2-7|NA
TGCGCCAGCAGTGACGTACAGGGGGCCTACGAGCAGTACTTC
CASSDVQGAYEQYF
>TRBD1|TRBV5-4|TRBJ2-1|once
TGTGCCAGCAGCTCGGACCAGGGGGCCCATGAGCAGTTCTTC
CASSSDQGAHEQFF
>TRBD2|TRBV6-1|TRBJ2-7|NA
TGTGCCAGCAGTGAAAGGACTAGCGGGAGGGCCGGCTACGAGCAGTACTTC
CASSERTSGRAGYEQYF
>TRBD2|TRBV7-9|TRBJ2-7|NA
TGTGCCAGCAGCTTAGTGGGAGGGGTGGACGAGCAGTACTTC
CASSLVGGVDEQYF
>TRBD2|TRBV5-6|TRBJ2-5|few
TGTGCCAGCAGCTTGGCAGCGGGAGAGGGGGAGACCCAGTACTTC
CASSLAAGEGETQYF
>NA|TRBV5-4|TRBJ2-7|NA
TGTGCCAGCAGCTTGGGACTAGGGTCCTACGAGCAGTACTTC
CASSLGLGSYEQYF
>NA|TRBV9|TRBJ2-2|few
TGTGCCAGCAGCGGCGACCCCCAGGGGACCGGGGAGCTGTTTTTT
CASSGDPQGTGELFF
>TRBD1|TRBV7-6|TRBJ1-1|NA
TGTGCCAGCAGCTTAGTACTTCATAAGACAGGGGGGCCGAACACTGAAGCTTTCTTT
CASSLVLHKTGGPNTEAFF
>NA|TRBV20-1|TRBJ1-1|NA
TGCAGTGCTACGTTTACTGAAGCTTTCTTT
CSATFTEAFF
>NA|TRBV30|TRBJ1-1|NA
TGTGCCTACAATGGGGCTTCGGTGTTAGAGGACACTGAAGCTTTCTTT
CAYNGASVLEDTEAFF
>TRBD2|TRBV7-9|TRBJ2-7|NA
TGTGCCAGCAGCTCCGGGACTAGCGGGATCTACGAGCAGTACTTC
CASSSGTSGIYEQYF
>NA|TRBV11-2|TRBJ1-5|NA
TGTGCCAGCAGCAAAGCGGGTCTCCAGGGGCCCCAGCATTTT
CASSKAGLQGPQHF
>TRBD2|TRBV3-1/TRBV3-2|TRBJ2-7|once
TGTGCCAGCAGCCAGGAACTAGCGGGGGACTACGAGCAGTACTTC
CASSQELAGDYEQYF
>NA|TRBV7-8|TRBJ2-3|NA
TGTGCCAGCAGCTTAGCGCGGAGGGCAAGGTCGGTAGATACGCAGTATTTT
CASSLARRARSVDTQYF
>NA|TRBV9|TRBJ2-3|NA
TGTGCCAGCAGCGTAGTTCGGGGTGCAGATACGCAGTATTTT
CASSVVRGADTQYF
>NA|TRBV3-1/TRBV3-2|TRBJ2-4|NA
TGTGCCAGCAGCCAAGGCGGCCTCGAAAACATTCAGTACTTC
CASSQGGLENIQYF
>NA|TRBV11-2|TRBJ1-5|once
TGTGCCAGCGGACAGACAGGAGGAAGCAATCAGCCCCAGCATTTT
CASGQTGGSNQPQHF
>NA|TRBV6-5|TRBJ1-1|NA
TGTGCCAGCAGTTCTATGAGACAGTGGAACACTGAAGCTTTCTTT
CASSSMRQWNTEAFF
>TRBD2|TRBV19|TRBJ2-2|NA
TGTGCCAGTAGTATAACCGGGAGGGCCGGGGAGCTGTTTTTT
CASSITGRAGELFF
>NA|TRBV28|TRBJ2-1|NA
TGTGCCAGCAGTTTAACGGGGACAAGACACAATGAGCAGTTCTTC
CASSLTGTRHNEQFF
>TRBD2|TRBV6-5|TRBJ2-3|NA
TGTGCCAGCAATCGGCTAGCGGGAGATCCAGATACGCAGTATTTT
CASNRLAGDPDTQYF
>TRBD2|TRBV28|TRBJ2-1|NA
TGTGCCAGCAGTTTACAGCGGGAGACCAATGAGCAGTTCTTC
CASSLQRETNEQFF
>NA|TRBV9|TRBJ2-7|NA
TGTGCCAGCAGCGTAGCTACAGGGTACGAGCAGTACTTC
CASSVATGYEQYF
>NA|TRBV5-8|TRBJ2-3|NA
TGTGCCAGCAGCTTCAGGGGTAACACAGATACGCAGTATTTT
CASSFRGNTDTQYF
>TRBD1|TRBV19|TRBJ2-7|NA
TGTGCCAGCAGCGAAACGACAGGGGCCTACTACGAGCAGTACTTC
CASSETTGAYYEQYF
>NA|TRBV6-5|TRBJ1-5|once
TGTGCCAGCAGACCGCCCGGGGGGAGTCAGCCCCAGCATTTT
CASRPPGGSQPQHF
>TRBD2|TRBV6-5|TRBJ2-3|NA
TGTGCCAGCACCGATAGCGGGAGAGGTACGCAGTATTTT
CASTDSGRGTQYF
>NA|TRBV19|TRBJ1-5|NA
TGTGCCAGTAGTAGGCAGGGGCGGATAAGCAATCAGCCCCAGCATTTT
CASSRQGRISNQPQHF
>NA|TRBV19|TRBJ1-1|NA
TGTGCCCGAAAAAGGGGTTTGACTGAAGCTTTCTTT
CARKRGLTEAFF
>TRBD2|TRBV10-3|TRBJ2-1|once
TGTGCCATCAGTCCGGGACTAGCGGGGGCCGAATACAATGAGCAGTTCTTC
CAISPGLAGAEYNEQFF
>TRBD1|TRBV5-1|TRBJ1-1|NA
TGCGCCAGCAGCTTGACAGGGGTCACTGAAGCTTTCTTT
CASSLTGVTEAFF
>TRBD2|TRBV15|TRBJ2-7|NA
TGTGCCACCAGCAGAGTACTTAGCGGGAGGACCTACGAGCAGTACTTC
CATSRVLSGRTYEQYF
>NA|TRBV7-8|TRBJ1-4|NA
TGTGCCAGCAGCTTATGGACAGAAATCCCCCCAACTAATGAAAAACTGTTTTTT
CASSLWTEIPPTNEKLFF
>TRBD1|TRBV6-2/TRBV6-3|TRBJ1-4|few
TGTGCCAGCAGTGGAGGGACAGGAACTAATGAAAAACTGTTTTTT
CASSGGTGTNEKLFF
>NA|TRBV7-6|TRBJ1-4|NA
TGTGCCAGCAGCTCGGGACACATTGCAACTAATGAAAAACTGTTTTTT
CASSSGHIATNEKLFF
>TRBD2|TRBV29-1|TRBJ2-7|NA
TGCAGCGTTGTGGCTAGCGGTAGCTACGAGCAGTACTTC
CSVVASGSYEQYF
>NA|TRBV18|TRBJ1-5|NA
TGTGCCAGCTCACCGGGCAACCATCAGCCCCAGCATTTT
CASSPGNHQPQHF
>TRBD1|TRBV5-5|TRBJ1-6|few
TGTGCCAGCAGCTTGGGCGCAGGGGGGAACAATTCACCCCTCCACTTT
CASSLGAGGNNSPLHF
>NA|TRBV6-1|TRBJ1-4|NA
TGTGCCAGCAGTGAAAGGGACACCTATTGGGAAAAACTGTTTTTT
CASSERDTYWEKLFF
>TRBD2|TRBV2|TRBJ2-7|once
TGTGCCAGCAGTGATGGGGTGGGACTAGCTAACGCGTACTTC
CASSDGVGLANAYF
>NA|TRBV10-3|TRBJ2-1|NA
TGTGCCATCAGTGAGTCCGGAGCGCCTAGATACAATGAGCAGTTCTTC
CAISESGAPRYNEQFF